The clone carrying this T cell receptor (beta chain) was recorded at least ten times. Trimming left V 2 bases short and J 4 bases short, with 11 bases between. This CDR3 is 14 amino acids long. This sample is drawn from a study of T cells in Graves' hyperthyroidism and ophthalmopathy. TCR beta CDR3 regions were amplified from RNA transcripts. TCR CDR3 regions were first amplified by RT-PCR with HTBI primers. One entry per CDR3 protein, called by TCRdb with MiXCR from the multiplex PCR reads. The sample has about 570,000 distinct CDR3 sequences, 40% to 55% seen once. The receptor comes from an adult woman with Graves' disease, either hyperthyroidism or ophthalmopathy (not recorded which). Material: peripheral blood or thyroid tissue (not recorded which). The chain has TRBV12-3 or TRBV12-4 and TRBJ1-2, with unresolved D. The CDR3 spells CASSLSAQIYGYTF. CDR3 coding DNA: TGTGCCAGCAGTTTATCCGCACAGATCTATGGCTACACCTTC.